This T cell receptor beta chain originates from a study of regulatory T cells in long-lasting Graves disease. Time point described: persistent/refractory GD, antithyroid drugs over 5 years with positive TRAb. PBMCs were the source of the RNA used for TCR sequencing. Trimming took off 3 bases at V and 5 bases at J, with 14 bases between the two ends. Germline-derived CDR1 and CDR2 are SGHRS and YFSETQ. The CDR3 runs to 15 residues. The TCR beta library used iRepertoire HTBI primers with Arm-PCR amplification of CDR3. TCRdb ran MiXCR on the multiplex PCR reads and lists one entry per CDR3 protein. Of 350,000 to 500,000 distinct CDR3 sequences in the sample, around 20% are singletons; the top ten hold around an eighth. This clonotype was counted between two and nine times.

The sequence came from a female donor with Graves disease. The V call is TRBV5-1, the J call TRBJ2-2, with D possibly matching TRBD2 (6 bases). The sequences come from peripheral blood mononuclear cells (PBMCs), collected when the disease was refractory, from a patient treated with antithyroid drugs. CDR3 sequence reads: CASSYRESRTGELFF. CDR3 coding DNA: TGCGCCAGCAGCTACCGGGAGTCTCGAACCGGGGAGCTGTTTTTT.